This T cell receptor (beta chain) was sequenced in a study of T cell responses to AZD1222 COVID-19 vaccine. Broader study findings: Spike as a whole was targeted by vaccine-associated CD4 TCRs, dominant at 160-218 and 743-854. Sampled repertoires all dated from after the peak T cell response.

Comments on this clone: Its matching antigen is unknown.

The method was immunoSEQ multiplex PCR; TCRdb's version includes in-frame clones alone and lacks a portion of them. Among over 70,000 clones listed, around nine tenths were seen once. The CDR3 length is 14 residues. Trimming shortened V by 5 bases and J by 8 bases, and 15 bases separated the two germline ends. Germline-derived CDR1 and CDR2 are MDHEN and SYDVKM. Investigators merged groups given second doses at roughly 4 or roughly 12 weeks. This specimen consisted of peripheral blood, obtained 28 days after the second AZD1222 dose. The clonotype was recovered from an adult who received the AZD1222 COVID-19 vaccine. V gene TRBV28 combines with J gene TRBJ1-4; maybe TRBD1 (6 bases). For the CDR3, the DNA is TGTGCCAGCAGTCTTGGGGGCGTCAACGAAAAACTGTTTTTT. Translated, it gives CASSLGGVNEKLFF.